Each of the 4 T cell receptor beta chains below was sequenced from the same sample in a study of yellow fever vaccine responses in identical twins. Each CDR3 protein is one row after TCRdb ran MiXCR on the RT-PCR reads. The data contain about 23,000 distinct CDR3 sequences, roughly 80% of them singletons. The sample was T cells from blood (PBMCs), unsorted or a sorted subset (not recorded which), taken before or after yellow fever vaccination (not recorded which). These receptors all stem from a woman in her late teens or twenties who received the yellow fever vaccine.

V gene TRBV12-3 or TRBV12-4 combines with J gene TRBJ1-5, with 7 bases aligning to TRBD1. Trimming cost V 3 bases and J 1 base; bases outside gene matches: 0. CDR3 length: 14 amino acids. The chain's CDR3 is CASSLTGSNQPQHF. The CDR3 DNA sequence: TGTGCCAGCAGTTTGACAGGGAGCAATCAGCCCCAGCATTTT.

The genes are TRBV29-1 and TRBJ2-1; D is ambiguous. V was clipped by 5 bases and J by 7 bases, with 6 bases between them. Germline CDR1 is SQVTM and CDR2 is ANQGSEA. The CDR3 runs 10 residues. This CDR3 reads CSVYRNEQFF. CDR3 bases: TGCAGCGTTTATAGGAATGAGCAGTTCTTC.

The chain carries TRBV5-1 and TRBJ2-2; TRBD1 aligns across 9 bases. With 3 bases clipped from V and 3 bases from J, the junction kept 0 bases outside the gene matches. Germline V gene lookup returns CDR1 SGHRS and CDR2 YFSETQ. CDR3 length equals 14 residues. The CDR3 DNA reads TGCGCCAGCAGCTGGGACAGGGACACCGGGGAGCTGTTTTTT. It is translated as CASSWDRDTGELFF. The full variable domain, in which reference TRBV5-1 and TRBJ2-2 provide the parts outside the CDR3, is KAGVTQTPRYLIKTRGQQVTLSCSPISGHRSVSWYQQTPGQGLQFLFEYFSETQRNKGNFPGRFSGRQFSNSRSEMNVSTLELGDSALYLCASSWDRDTGELFFGEGSRLTVL.

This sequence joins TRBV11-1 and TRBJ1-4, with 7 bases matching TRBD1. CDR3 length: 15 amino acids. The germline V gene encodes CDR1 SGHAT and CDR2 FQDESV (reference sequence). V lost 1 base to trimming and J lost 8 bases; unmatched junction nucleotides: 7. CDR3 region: CASSLVRGSPEKLFF. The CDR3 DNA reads TGTGCCAGCAGCTTAGTCAGGGGGTCTCCGGAAAAACTGTTTTTT.